These 19 T cell receptor beta chains share one sample of origin, sequenced in a study of spatial heterogeneity in lung cancer. Specified time point: sample taken at primary tumor resection. The sequenced material consisted of unsorted whole RNA from tumor, nontumor lung or frozen PBMC. TCRdb reprocessed the 5' RACE reads via MiXCR and lists one record per CDR3 protein. The sample holds 45,000 or so distinct CDR3 sequences, 10% to 15% seen once. The sequenced sample was PBMCs, obtained at surgery. These receptors all come from a female donor with early-stage non-small cell lung cancer.

J is TRBJ2-4 and V is TRBV4-2; TRBD2 might be the D (6 bases). Germline CDR1 reads LGHNA; CDR2 reads YNFKEQ. The CDR3 has 17 amino acids. Trimming removed 3 bases at V and 3 bases at J, with 18 bases between. CDR3 in amino acids: CASSHPEGRDDKNIQYF. CDR3 DNA sequence: TGTGCCAGCAGCCACCCGGAGGGCAGGGACGACAAAAACATTCAGTACTTC.

This clonotype was detected a few times. This sequence joins TRBV27 and TRBJ2-2, with 13 positions matching TRBD2. The CDR3 runs to 17 residues. Germline CDR1 and CDR2: MNHEY and SMNVEV (reference sequence). After removal of 6 bases from V and 4 bases from J, the junction contained 8 bases not matched to a gene. CDR3 sequence: CASSWTSGGAVTGELFF. DNA for the CDR3: TGTGCCAGCAGCTGGACTAGCGGGGGAGCGGTCACCGGGGAGCTGTTTTTT.

This clonotype was detected many times. V and J are TRBV7-6 and TRBJ2-3; TRBD1 is a possible D gene (6 bases). With 5 bases removed from V and 3 bases from J, the gap between germline ends came to 12 bases. This CDR3 spans 14 amino acids. Germline V gene sequence: CDR1 SGHVS, CDR2 FNYEAQ. The CDR3 loop is CASSKGDETDTQYF. The CDR3 DNA is TGTGCCAGCAGCAAGGGGGACGAGACAGATACGCAGTATTTT.

This sequence joins TRBV6-5 and TRBJ1-1, with D tentatively TRBD1 (5 bases). Trimming shortened V by 1 base and J by 5 bases, and 11 bases separated the two germline ends. CDR3 length: 14 amino acids. CDR1 MNHEY and CDR2 SVGAGI come from the germline V gene. The CDR3 region is CASSYFAGETEAFF. In DNA, the CDR3 is TGTGCCAGCAGTTACTTCGCGGGGGAAACTGAAGCTTTCTTT.

The J gene is TRBJ1-2, the V gene TRBV7-2; maybe TRBD1 (5 bases). The germline V gene has CDR1 SGHTA and CDR2 FQGNSA. The V end was cut by 1 base, the J end by 2 bases, with 11 bases between. The CDR3 contains 15 residues. For the CDR3, the DNA is TGTGCCAGCAGCTTAGATGCAGGGCCCAACTATGGCTACACCTTC. Translating it yields CASSLDAGPNYGYTF.

The gene calls are TRBV30 and TRBJ1-4; weak D call: TRBD1 (6 bases). Trimming removed 3 bases at V and 4 bases at J, with 6 bases between. The CDR3 spans 12 residues. Germline CDR1 reads GTSNPN; CDR2 reads SVGIG (reference sequence). The CDR3 region is CAWRGGNEKLFF. Here the CDR3 DNA reads TGTGCCTGGAGAGGGGGTAATGAAAAACTGTTTTTT.

The CDR3 is CASSIRTDNEQFF. The CDR3 DNA sequence: TGTGCCAGTAGTATCCGGACAGACAATGAGCAGTTCTTC. V and J are TRBV19 and TRBJ2-1, with a weak D call TRBD1 (6 bases). Trimming stripped 3 bases from V and 5 bases from J, with 8 bases between. CDR1 is LNHDA, CDR2 SQIVND, per germline (reference sequence). The CDR3 is 13 amino acids.

This chain links TRBV5-4 with TRBJ2-4, with 7 bases matching TRBD1. The V gene's germline CDR1 is SGHNT and CDR2 YYREEE (reference sequence). This CDR3 spans 16 amino acids. The junction had 7 bases not matched to a gene; V was cut back by 4 bases and J by 0 bases. DNA of the CDR3: TGTGCCAGCAGCCCCCCCGGGACAGAAGCCAAAAACATTCAGTACTTC. Translated: CASSPPGTEAKNIQYF.

This clonotype has a handful of counts. The V and J genes are TRBV7-3 and TRBJ2-3, with 9 bases that match TRBD2. This CDR3 spans 15 amino acids. From germline, CDR1 is SGHTA and CDR2 FQGTGA. J was trimmed by 6 bases and V by 5 bases; bases with no gene match: 9. The CDR3 is CASSLLAGTYDTQYF. The CDR3 nucleotides are TGTGCCAGCAGCCTTCTAGCGGGGACTTATGATACGCAGTATTTT.

This chain connects TRBV6-1 to TRBJ2-1; unclear D gene. The germline gives CDR1 MNHNS, CDR2 SASEGT. This CDR3 has 15 residues. V was cut by 1 base and J by 7 bases, with 14 bases left in between. The chain's CDR3 is CASSEVPGFGNEQFF. Written as DNA, the CDR3 is TGTGCCAGCAGTGAAGTGCCGGGTTTTGGAAATGAGCAGTTCTTC.

The V and J genes are TRBV10-3 and TRBJ1-1; TRBD1 aligns across 9 bases. J gave up 5 bases and V 3 bases, and 13 bases lay outside the gene matches. The CDR3 runs to 17 residues. The germline V gene has CDR1 ENHRY and CDR2 SYGVKD. CDR3 DNA: TGTGCCATCAGTGACTTCCGGAGGGACAGGGCGGGGACTGAAGCTTTCTTT. Residues: CAISDFRRDRAGTEAFF.

The chain uses TRBV4-1 and TRBJ2-3; the D is unclear. CDR3 length: 13 amino acids. CDR1 is MGHRA, CDR2 YSYEKL, per germline. Trimming shortened V by 1 base and J by 5 bases, and 7 bases separated the two germline ends. The CDR3: CASSQAPGDTQYF. CDR3 in DNA: TGCGCCAGCAGCCAAGCGCCGGGAGATACGCAGTATTTT.

The gene calls are TRBV11-2 and TRBJ2-2, with D tentatively TRBD1 or TRBD2 (5 bases each). The CDR3 totals 14 residues. V dropped 0 bases and J dropped 6 bases, with 8 bases sitting between them. The germline gives CDR1 SGHAT, CDR2 FQNNGV. This CDR3 reads CASSLDTGPGELFF. The CDR3 coding sequence is TGTGCCAGCAGCTTAGATACGGGACCCGGGGAGCTGTTTTTT. Based on the CDR3 plus reference TRBV11-2 and TRBJ2-2, the full variable domain is EAGVAQSPRYKIIEKRQSVAFWCNPISGHATLYWYQQILGQGPKLLIQFQNNGVVDDSQLPKDRFSAERLKGVDSTLKIQPAKLEDSAVYLCASSLDTGPGELFFGEGSRLTVL.

The gene calls are TRBV29-1 and TRBJ1-2; D remains ambiguous. The CDR3 has 12 amino acids. Trimming took off 0 bases at V and 8 bases at J, with 10 bases between the two ends. Germline V gene sequence: CDR1 SQVTM, CDR2 ANQGSEA. The CDR3 coding sequence is TGCAGCGTTGAAGATGGCAACGGGGGCTACACCTTC. Its protein is CSVEDGNGGYTF.

The CDR3 nucleotides read TGTGCCAGCACCTACGGATCCTACAATGAGCAGTTCTTC. This sequence encodes CASTYGSYNEQFF. This chain uses TRBV28 with TRBJ2-1; D unclear. Germline-derived CDR1 and CDR2 are MDHEN and SYDVKM. V dropped 7 bases and J dropped 1 base, with 8 bases sitting between them. This CDR3 has 13 residues.

This clonotype was picked up many times. The chain recombines TRBV28 with TRBJ1-1, with no clear D. The CDR3 has 14 residues. Germline CDR1 reads MDHEN; CDR2 reads SYDVKM. V dropped 5 bases and J dropped 1 base, with 11 bases sitting between them. The CDR3 sequence is CASSPRLWNTEAFF. CDR3 in DNA: TGTGCCAGCAGTCCCCGACTGTGGAACACTGAAGCTTTCTTT.

The rearrangement links TRBV6-6 to TRBJ1-6, with D perhaps TRBD1 (5 bases). V was pared by 7 bases and J by 13 bases, with 14 bases between. This CDR3 region has 12 residues. Germline V CDR1 and CDR2: MNHNY, SVGAGI (reference sequence). CDR3 sequence reads: CASKPGPQPLHF. For the CDR3, the DNA is TGTGCCAGCAAACCGGGACCTCAGCCCCTCCACTTT.

Only a few counts were recorded for this clonotype. The chain has TRBV7-3 and TRBJ2-3; TRBD1 might be the D (5 bases). Trimming pared 3 bases from V and 2 bases from J, leaving 18 bases between. The CDR3 covers 17 residues. Per the germline V gene, CDR1 is SGHTA and CDR2 is FQGTGA. The chain's CDR3 is CASSLGPQGRFTDTQYF. The CDR3, as DNA: TGTGCCAGCAGCTTGGGCCCGCAGGGTCGGTTCACAGATACGCAGTATTTT.

The chain combines TRBV12-3 or TRBV12-4 with TRBJ1-2, with a weak D call TRBD1 (6 bases). V was shortened by 6 bases and J by 7 bases, with 15 bases between the two germline ends. The CDR3 runs to 13 residues. The CDR3 nucleotides read TGTGCCAGCAGAAGAGAACAGGGCTCTGGCTACACCTTC. Its protein product is CASRREQGSGYTF.